One T cell receptor beta chain is described in this entry. What it recognizes is unknown. This sample was included in a study of beta chain features in type 1 diabetes. The study, taken as a whole, reports: The study found that naive, central memory and Treg TCRB repertoires appeared more similar in patients than in healthy donors. Among all four CD4+ subsets, Type 1 diabetes patients had TCRB CDR3s that were moderately but significantly shorter. These data did not resolve whether HLA type affects TCRB rearrangement.

Expressed TCRB transcripts were sequenced after all isolated RNA was converted to cDNA. Using immunoSEQ multiplex PCR, the repertoire was profiled, and TCRdb retains in-frame clones only, with some absent. The sample has 640,000 or so clones, roughly an eighth seen once. CD45RO/CCR7/CD25/CD127/CD95/CD27 separated CD4+ naive, central memory, regulatory and stem cell-like memory cells by sorting. The V segment lost 3 bases and the J segment 8 bases; nucleotides outside the gene matches: 11. The CDR3 extends over 14 amino acids. The V gene's germline CDR1 is GTSNPN and CDR2 SVGIG (reference sequence). The receptor comes from a man aged 18 to 35 with type 1 diabetes. This chain connects TRBV30 to TRBJ1-2; 8 nucleotides agree with TRBD1. The sample consisted of naive CD4+ T cells from blood. The CDR3 coding sequence is TGTGCCTGGAGCCCCACCCTGGCAGGGGGCGGCTACACCTTC. Its translation is CAWSPTLAGGGYTF.